The 13 T cell receptor beta chains presented below share a single source sample, sequenced in a study of cytomegalovirus exposure and HLA in healthy donors. Primers: 60 Vbeta forward and 13 Jbeta reverse. Produced via immunoSEQ multiplex PCR; TCRdb's table is partial and in-frame only. The repertoire holds 100,000 or so clones, with 70% to 80% as singletons. Sequences were obtained from PBMCs. Receptor source: a woman between 40 and 55 years old in good health and CMV-seropositive.

The V call is TRBV18, the J call TRBJ1-1, with TRBD1 identical over 8 bases. Germline CDR1 reads KGHSH; CDR2 reads LQKENI. With 3 bases clipped from V and 7 bases from J, the junction kept 7 bases outside the gene matches. The CDR3 length is 14 residues. The CDR3 reads CASSPGTGYREAFF. CDR3 nucleotides: TGTGCCAGCTCACCTGGGACAGGTTATCGTGAAGCTTTCTTT.

The chain uses TRBV6-5 and TRBJ2-4; D is perhaps TRBD2 (7 bases). The CDR3 runs 13 residues. Germline V gene lookup returns CDR1 MNHEY and CDR2 SVGAGI. V lost 6 bases to trimming and J lost 6 bases, with 12 bases between them. In nucleotides, the CDR3 is TGTGCCAGCAGACTGGCGGGGGCAAACATTCAGTACTTC. Translation: CASRLAGANIQYF.

This chain uses TRBV19 with TRBJ1-5; D gene unclear. CDR3 length: 14 amino acids. V lost 7 bases, J lost 0 bases, and 10 bases lay in between. Germline CDR1 is LNHDA and CDR2 is SQIVND (reference sequence). The CDR3 protein is CASKGGPSNQPQHF. CDR3 in DNA: TGTGCCAGTAAGGGAGGCCCTAGCAATCAGCCCCAGCATTTT.

The chain employs TRBV6-1 and TRBJ2-7, with D perhaps matching TRBD2 (6 bases). The CDR3 is 12 amino acids. Germline loops: CDR1 MNHNS, CDR2 SASEGT. V gave up 4 bases and J gave up 5 bases, with 9 bases separating them. Written as DNA, the CDR3 is TGTGCCAGCAGTGCGACTAGAAACGAGCAGTACTTC. Residues: CASSATRNEQYF.

The chain has TRBV7-9 and TRBJ1-1; D perhaps matches TRBD1 (5 bases). V lost 2 bases, J lost 6 bases, and 19 bases lay in between. The germline CDR1 and CDR2 sequences are SEHNR and FQNEAQ (reference sequence). The CDR3 extends over 16 amino acids. The CDR3 reads CASSLMGWGESPEAFF. Written as DNA, the CDR3 is TGTGCCAGCAGCTTAATGGGGTGGGGCGAATCCCCTGAAGCTTTCTTT.

This clone has only a few counts. This chain joins TRBV19 and TRBJ2-7, with a tentative D call TRBD1 (5 bases). The CDR3 totals 13 residues. Trimming removed 6 bases at V and 5 bases at J, with 14 bases between. The germline CDR1 and CDR2 sequences are LNHDA and SQIVND (reference sequence). The CDR3 DNA sequence: TGTGCCAGTAGAAAAGGGGAAGGTAACGAGCAGTACTTC. Translation: CASRKGEGNEQYF.

V gene TRBV14 combines with J gene TRBJ2-2; TRBD2 might be the D (5 bases). Germline CDR1 reads SGHDN; CDR2 reads FVKESK. Trimming shortened V by 3 bases and J by 4 bases, and 12 bases separated the two germline ends. This CDR3 contains 15 residues. The CDR3 bases are TGTGCCAGCAGCCAGGTCTACGGGATCACCGGGGAGCTGTTTTTT. Protein: CASSQVYGITGELFF.

The chain combines TRBV19 with TRBJ2-5; TRBD2 might be the D (7 bases). Trimming cost V 6 bases and J 0 bases, with 17 bases left between them. Germline loops: CDR1 LNHDA, CDR2 SQIVND (reference sequence). This CDR3 spans 16 amino acids. The CDR3 spells CASSFGGLLHQETQYF. The CDR3 DNA reads TGTGCCAGTAGCTTCGGGGGGCTGCTTCACCAAGAGACCCAGTACTTC.

V usage is TRBV6-6 and J usage is TRBJ1-1; 8 bases agree with TRBD1. CDR1 is MNHNY and CDR2 is SVGAGI in the germline V gene (reference sequence). This CDR3 comprises 13 residues. V trimming: 6 bases; J trimming: 3 bases; junction bases outside the gene matches: 3. CDR3 coding DNA: TGTGCCAGCAGGACGACAGGGGACACTGAAGCTTTCTTT. Translation: CASRTTGDTEAFF.

This rearrangement joins TRBV2 to TRBJ1-1; the D gene is possibly TRBD1 (5 bases). Trimming removed 2 bases from V and 4 bases from J, with 14 bases in between. Looked up from germline, CDR1 is SNHLY and CDR2 is FYNNEI. This CDR3 region has 15 residues. CDR3 sequence: CASSELGEGSTEAFF. DNA for the CDR3: TGTGCCAGCAGTGAATTGGGGGAGGGGAGCACTGAAGCTTTCTTT.

This chain connects TRBV12-2 to TRBJ1-3. TRBV12-2 is marked as a pseudogene. CDR3 length: 16 residues. The CDR3 sequence: CASRLYKRSSGNTIYF. The DNA of the CDR3 is TGTGCAAGTCGCTTGTATAAACGGAGCTCTGGAAACACCATATATTTT.

This clone was seen more than once but under ten times. V and J are TRBV29-1 and TRBJ1-1; tentatively, D is TRBD1 (5 bases). In germline, CDR1 is SQVTM, CDR2 ANQGSEA. Trimming left V 1 base short and J 10 bases short, with 13 bases between. The CDR3 is made up of 12 amino acids. The CDR3 sequence: CSVEVGAGGAFF. The CDR3 coding sequence is TGCAGCGTTGAAGTAGGGGCGGGAGGAGCTTTCTTT.

This chain uses TRBV19 with TRBJ2-7, with TRBD2 matching over 13 bases. This CDR3 is 15 amino acids long. Germline V gene lookup returns CDR1 LNHDA and CDR2 SQIVND (reference sequence). J was trimmed by 2 bases and V by 5 bases; bases with no gene match: 3. CDR3 region: CASSPGLAGTYEQYF. The CDR3 DNA follows: TGTGCCAGTAGTCCGGGACTAGCGGGGACCTACGAGCAGTACTTC. Using reference TRBV19 and TRBJ2-7 for the parts outside the CDR3, the full variable domain is DGGITQSPKYLFRKEGQNVTLSCEQNLNHDAMYWYRQDPGQGLRLIYYSQIVNDFQKGDIAEGYSVSREKKESFPLTVTSAQKNPTAFYLCASSPGLAGTYEQYFGPGTRLTVT.